The rows below give T cell receptor beta chains drawn from one sample of a study of T cell changes during pregnancy in multiple sclerosis. TCRdb keeps only in-frame clones here, not all; method: immunoSEQ multiplex PCR. The top ten hold approximately 1.1% of the sample, which has about 44,000 clones, about 88% seen once. The sample was CD4+ T cells from peripheral blood mononuclear cells, taken after pregnancy. These receptor sequences come from a female donor with multiple sclerosis, enrolled in a pregnancy study. CDR3s include the opening cysteine and the closing phenylalanine or tryptophan. The D gene is left open where the match is weak. Size is stated for part of the rows, as once, few or many counts, or as a class when the clone is expanded.

d_call,clone_size,j_call,v_call,cdr3_nt,cdr3_aa
TRBD1,NA,TRBJ1-2,TRBV6-6,TGTGCCACTATGAATCAGGGACAGGGGGGAGGCTACACCTTC,CATMNQGQGGGYTF
NA,NA,TRBJ2-2,TRBV9,TGTGCCAGCAGCGTAGCTTCAGGGGCAGGGGGGGAGCTGTTTTTT,CASSVASGAGGELFF
NA,NA,TRBJ1-2,TRBV5-4,TGTGCCAGCAGCCTTGACAGGAACAACTATGGCTACACCTTC,CASSLDRNNYGYTF
NA,NA,TRBJ1-2,TRBV28,TGTGCCAGCAGCCCTCGACAGGCATATGGCTACACCTTC,CASSPRQAYGYTF
NA,NA,TRBJ2-3,TRBV28,TGTGCCAGCAGTTTGGCCCAGGGAACAGATACGCAGTATTTT,CASSLAQGTDTQYF
NA,NA,TRBJ1-3,TRBV5-1,TGCGCCAGCAGCTTGGGATTGGACTCGCCCATATATTTT,CASSLGLDSPIYF
TRBD1,NA,TRBJ2-2,TRBV10-3,TGTGCCATCAGTGCGAAGGACAGGGAACCTTCGAACACCGGGGAGCTGTTTTTT,CAISAKDREPSNTGELFF
TRBD1,once,TRBJ2-5,TRBV5-4,TGTGCCAGCAGCGTCGGGACAGGCGACCAAGAGACCCAGTACTTC,CASSVGTGDQETQYF
TRBD2,once,TRBJ2-5,TRBV4-2,TGTGCCAGCAGCCAAGTAATGCCTAGCGGCCAAGAGACCCAGTACTTC,CASSQVMPSGQETQYF
NA,NA,TRBJ1-1,TRBV5-1,TGCGCCAGCAGCCCGGCGGGGGAGACTGAAGCTTTCTTT,CASSPAGETEAFF
NA,NA,TRBJ2-3,TRBV12-5,TGTGCTAGTGGTTTGTCGACTTCCAGTAACACAGATACGCAGTATTTT,CASGLSTSSNTDTQYF
TRBD2,NA,TRBJ2-3,TRBV18,TGTGCCAGCTCACCTCAGGTGACTAGCGGGGCAGATACGCAGTATTTT,CASSPQVTSGADTQYF
NA,NA,TRBJ2-5,TRBV4-1,TGCGCCAGCAGCCCCTCGCCCGATGGCGAGACCCAGTACTTC,CASSPSPDGETQYF
NA,once,TRBJ2-5,TRBV11-2,TGTGCCAGCAGCTTAGGGCGGGCCCAGTACTTC,CASSLGRAQYF
NA,NA,TRBJ1-1,TRBV12-5,TGTGCTAGTGGTTGGACTGACTACACTGAAGCTTTCTTT,CASGWTDYTEAFF
NA,NA,TRBJ1-5,TRBV12-2,TGTGCAAGTCGCTCCAACACAGGGACGCCCCAGCATTTT,CASRSNTGTPQHF